A single sample is the source of the 9 T cell receptor beta chains below, sequenced in a study of T cells after yellow fever vaccination. TCRdb processed the 5' RACE reads anew with MiXCR; each CDR3 protein has one entry. The sample consists of 40,000 to 50,000 distinct CDR3 sequences, 5.5% to 8% of them appearing once. The sample here was PBMCs, either bulk or a sorted T-cell subset (CD4+, CD8+, memory, or dextramer-sorted; not recorded which), taken 45 days after the yellow fever booster vaccination. The source is a young man who received the YFV17D yellow fever vaccine.

This clonotype was recorded a few times. V and J are TRBV5-1 and TRBJ2-6, with TRBD1 matching 7 bases. Trimming removed 2 bases from V and 5 bases from J; junction bases left unmatched: 10. CDR3 length equals 17 residues. In germline, CDR1 is SGHRS, CDR2 YFSETQ. CDR3 amino acids: CASSFKGQQSRANVLTF. The CDR3 bases are TGCGCCAGCAGCTTTAAGGGACAGCAATCTAGGGCCAACGTCCTGACTTTC.

This clonotype showed up just a few times. The chain couples TRBV4-2 to TRBJ1-4; 9 nucleotides match TRBD1. Per the germline V gene, CDR1 is LGHNA and CDR2 is YNFKEQ. J gave up 5 bases and V 1 base, and 2 bases lay outside the gene matches. The length of the CDR3 is 15 residues. The CDR3 DNA reads as TGTGCCAGCAGCCAAGCAGGGACAGGGAATGAAAAACTGTTTTTT. The encoded protein is CASSQAGTGNEKLFF.

This clonotype was observed at least ten times. The CDR3 DNA follows: TGTGCCAGCAGTTCCAATTTCTACGAGCAGTACTTC. Amino acids: CASSSNFYEQYF. The rearrangement links TRBV12-3 or TRBV12-4 to TRBJ2-7; D is ambiguous. Trimming took 4 bases from V and 3 from J, leaving 7 bases between them. The CDR3 sequence is 12 residues long.

J is TRBJ2-1 and V is TRBV12-3 or TRBV12-4, with TRBD2 matching over 15 bases. The CDR3 extends over 16 amino acids. The V gene end was trimmed by 5 bases and the J gene end by 9 bases; junction bases not matched to a gene: 8. DNA for the CDR3: TGTGCCAGCAGTCTTGGACTAGCGGGAGGGCCGGGTGAGCAGTTCTTC. This codes for CASSLGLAGGPGEQFF.

This clonotype was detected ten times or more. V and J are TRBV20-1 and TRBJ2-7; no clear D. The CDR3 extends over 11 amino acids. V lost 1 base to trimming and J lost 3 bases, with 4 bases between them. CDR1 is DFQATT and CDR2 is SNEGSKA in the germline V gene (reference sequence). The CDR3 protein is CSARGRYEQYF. The CDR3 DNA reads TGCAGTGCTAGAGGCCGCTACGAGCAGTACTTC.

This clonotype was counted between two and nine times. The chain recombines TRBV6-2 or TRBV6-3 with TRBJ2-2; D perhaps matches TRBD2 (5 bases). This CDR3 is 17 amino acids long. From germline, CDR1 is MNHEY and CDR2 SVGEGT. Trimming removed 6 bases from V and 0 bases from J, with 17 bases in between. The CDR3 reads CASSPPAGVPNTGELFF. The DNA for the CDR3 is TGTGCCAGCAGCCCACCTGCGGGTGTCCCGAACACCGGGGAGCTGTTTTTT.

This clonotype was recorded many times. V is TRBV7-2 and J is TRBJ2-5; D is ambiguous. Germline assignment: CDR1 SGHTA and CDR2 FQGNSA. The CDR3 runs 13 residues. The germline V and J ends were trimmed by 2 bases and 5 bases, with 9 bases remaining between them. The DNA for the CDR3 is TGTGCCAGCAGCTTACAGCCTCCGGAGACCCAGTACTTC. Its translation is CASSLQPPETQYF.

This clonotype has a count of ten or more. The chain is built from TRBV20-1 and TRBJ2-1, with 8 positions matching TRBD2. The CDR3 is 17 residues long. Looked up from germline, CDR1 is DFQATT and CDR2 is SNEGSKA (reference sequence). The ends lost 0 bases at V and 7 bases at J; junction bases unmatched: 14. In DNA form, the CDR3 reads TGCAGTGCTAGAGATTTGGCCTTTGGGCGGGAGGTAAATGAGCAGTTCTTC. It specifies CSARDLAFGREVNEQFF.

This chain connects TRBV28 to TRBJ2-5; either TRBD1 or TRBD2 may supply D (5 bases each). In germline, CDR1 is MDHEN, CDR2 SYDVKM. The length of the CDR3 is 13 residues. The ends were cut back, 3 bases at V and 2 bases at J, with 7 bases in the middle. Here the CDR3 DNA reads TGTGCCAGCAGTTTCGGGGCTCAAGAGACCCAGTACTTC. It codes for CASSFGAQETQYF.